The rows below give T cell receptor beta chains drawn from one sample of a study of blood T cell repertoires in COVID-19. The data were produced by immunoSEQ multiplex PCR, yet TCRdb's version contains in-frame clones alone and is incomplete. Seen here are approximately 200,000 clones, about 85% observed once, and the top ten hold around 20%. Sequencing was done on a sample of PBMCs or T cells enriched from blood (not recorded which). Receptors originate from a man aged 40-55 years who had recovered from COVID-19. Each CDR3 is given with its conserved first and last residue. D genes are given only for firm matches. Some rows have no size entry. The others give once, few or many, or a class for an expanded clone.

J,V,length,size,D,CDR3,DNA
TRBJ1-3,TRBV7-2,14,few,NA,CASRGRYSGNTIYF,TGTGCCAGCAGGGGCAGATACTCTGGAAACACCATATATTTT
TRBJ2-3,TRBV2,13,medium-sized,TRBD2,CASRTGLAGAQYF,TGTGCCAGCAGGACAGGGTTAGCGGGGGCGCAGTATTTT
TRBJ2-1,TRBV30,16,NA,TRBD2,CAWSVLAGGFYNEQFF,TGTGCCTGGAGTGTACTAGCGGGAGGCTTCTACAATGAGCAGTTCTTC
TRBJ2-1,TRBV27,19,NA,TRBD2,CASIPGGAGTSGRTGEQFF,TGTGCCAGCATCCCCGGGGGGGCTGGGACTAGCGGGAGAACAGGAGAGCAGTTCTTC
TRBJ2-1,TRBV27,13,NA,NA,CASSLSAGNEQFF,TGTGCCAGCAGTTTATCGGCGGGCAATGAGCAGTTCTTC
TRBJ2-1,TRBV2,16,NA,TRBD2,CASSLLTSGFYNEQFF,TGTGCCAGCAGTTTGCTTACTAGCGGCTTCTACAATGAGCAGTTCTTC
TRBJ1-1,TRBV3-1/TRBV3-2,17,NA,NA,CASSQELTGSGRTEAFF,TGTGCCAGCAGCCAAGAACTTACAGGGTCGGGAAGAACTGAAGCTTTCTTT
TRBJ2-7,TRBV21-1,20,NA,NA,CASSSARAIGQLPLTYEQYF,TGTGCCAGCAGCTCCGCAAGGGCTATCGGACAGCTTCCCTTAACCTACGAGCAGTACTTC
TRBJ2-4,TRBV5-5,15,NA,NA,CASSFPGTAKNIQYF,TGTGCCAGCAGCTTCCCCGGTACGGCCAAAAACATTCAGTACTTC
TRBJ1-6,TRBV9,15,NA,NA,CASSVGADNNSPLHF,TGTGCCAGCAGCGTAGGGGCAGACAATAATTCACCCCTCCACTTT
TRBJ2-3,TRBV13,13,once,TRBD1,CASSLQGADTQYF,TGTGCCAGCAGCCTCCAGGGGGCAGATACGCAGTATTTT
TRBJ2-1,TRBV3-1/TRBV3-2,15,NA,NA,CASSESGTTYNEQFF,TGTGCCAGCAGCGAGAGCGGGACAACTTACAATGAGCAGTTCTTC
TRBJ1-2,TRBV24-1,14,NA,NA,CATSGLGIGAGYTF,TGTGCCACCAGTGGGCTGGGAATAGGGGCTGGCTACACCTTC
TRBJ1-2,TRBV18,15,NA,TRBD1,CASSPLSAHRGGYTF,TGTGCCAGCTCACCACTGTCCGCCCACAGGGGGGGCTACACCTTC
TRBJ2-6,TRBV4-1,16,NA,TRBD1,CASSQGQGNGANVLTF,TGCGCCAGCAGCCAAGGACAGGGTAATGGGGCCAACGTCCTGACTTTC
TRBJ2-5,TRBV2,15,NA,TRBD1,CASSEGTGFQETQYF,TGTGCCAGCAGTGAAGGGACAGGCTTCCAAGAGACCCAGTACTTC
TRBJ2-7,TRBV19,14,NA,NA,CASSIGTPVYEQYF,TGTGCCAGTAGTATCGGGACTCCTGTCTACGAGCAGTACTTC
TRBJ2-1,TRBV20-1,14,NA,NA,CSASWPLTYNEQFF,TGCAGTGCTAGTTGGCCACTAACCTACAATGAGCAGTTCTTC
TRBJ2-7,TRBV5-3,14,once,NA,CARSRPPFSNEQYF,TGTGCCAGAAGCAGGCCCCCCTTTAGCAACGAGCAGTACTTC
TRBJ2-7,TRBV7-9,16,NA,TRBD2,CASSHGLAGGIDEQYF,TGTGCCAGCAGCCACGGACTAGCGGGAGGGATCGACGAGCAGTACTTC
TRBJ1-5,TRBV24-1,16,NA,NA,CATSDFFHVSNQPQHF,TGTGCCACCAGTGATTTTTTTCATGTTAGCAATCAGCCCCAGCATTTT
TRBJ2-3,TRBV2,14,NA,TRBD1,CASSDYRGADTQYF,TGTGCCAGCAGTGATTACAGGGGGGCAGATACGCAGTATTTT
TRBJ1-1,TRBV2,14,NA,NA,CASRAGTQNTEAFF,TGTGCCAGCAGGGCCGGGACACAGAACACTGAAGCTTTCTTT
TRBJ2-1,TRBV4-3,15,NA,TRBD2,CASSQDPGTNNEQFF,TGCGCCAGCAGCCAAGATCCCGGGACTAACAATGAGCAGTTCTTC
TRBJ2-5,TRBV29-1,13,NA,TRBD2,CSVLAGAQETQYF,TGCAGCGTTCTCGCGGGAGCACAAGAGACCCAGTACTTC
TRBJ2-1,TRBV9,15,NA,TRBD2,CASSDSGSAYNEQFF,TGTGCCAGCAGCGATAGCGGGAGTGCGTACAATGAGCAGTTCTTC
TRBJ2-1,TRBV15,18,NA,TRBD2,CATSRANGLAGVGNEQFF,TGTGCCACCAGCAGAGCAAATGGACTAGCGGGAGTGGGTAATGAGCAGTTCTTC
TRBJ1-5,TRBV25-1,14,few,NA,CASSVGGGNQPQHF,TGTGCCAGCAGTGTCGGGGGAGGAAATCAGCCCCAGCATTTT
TRBJ1-1,TRBV14,17,NA,NA,CASSHLRQSELNTEAFF,TGTGCCAGCAGCCACCTTCGACAGAGCGAATTGAACACTGAAGCTTTCTTT
TRBJ2-1,TRBV7-9,15,few,TRBD2,CASSPRLAGDDEQFF,TGTGCCAGCAGCCCCCGACTAGCGGGAGACGATGAGCAGTTCTTC
TRBJ2-1,TRBV27,17,once,TRBD1,CASSLSISAGGRNEQFF,TGTGCCAGCAGTTTATCGATATCGGCAGGGGGCAGGAATGAGCAGTTCTTC
TRBJ2-7,TRBV29-1,11,once,NA,CSVYTGSEQYF,TGCAGCGTTTACACAGGGTCCGAGCAGTACTTC
TRBJ2-6,TRBV10-2,17,NA,TRBD1,CASSVWTGPSGANVLTF,TGCGCCAGCAGTGTATGGACAGGGCCCTCTGGGGCCAACGTCCTGACTTTC
TRBJ2-1,TRBV11-2,14,NA,TRBD2,CASSSLAGYNEQFF,TGTGCCAGCAGCTCGCTAGCGGGCTACAATGAGCAGTTCTTC
TRBJ2-3,TRBV18,13,NA,NA,CASSPGQPDTQYF,TGTGCCAGCTCACCCGGACAGCCAGATACGCAGTATTTT
TRBJ2-7,TRBV7-9,14,once,TRBD1,CASSLLGTAYEQYF,TGTGCCAGCAGCCTCCTCGGGACAGCCTACGAGCAGTACTTC
TRBJ2-3,TRBV19,17,NA,TRBD2,CASSAGGPSTSTDTQYF,TGTGCCAGTAGTGCGGGAGGGCCCAGTACCAGCACAGATACGCAGTATTTT
TRBJ2-3,TRBV27,15,NA,NA,CASSLAASGTDTQYF,TGTGCCAGCAGTTTAGCTGCTAGCGGCACAGATACGCAGTATTTT
TRBJ1-5,TRBV6-5,15,NA,TRBD1,CASRDRDWANQPQHF,TGTGCCAGCAGGGACAGGGATTGGGCCAATCAGCCCCAGCATTTT
TRBJ2-3,TRBV4-2,17,NA,TRBD2,CASSQEGTSGSTDTQYF,TGTGCCAGCAGCCAAGAGGGGACTAGCGGGAGCACAGATACGCAGTATTTT
TRBJ1-5,TRBV15,17,NA,TRBD1,CATSSHWGTASNQPQHF,TGTGCCACCAGCAGCCATTGGGGGACAGCTAGCAATCAGCCCCAGCATTTT
TRBJ2-6,TRBV3-1/TRBV3-2,19,once,NA,CASSPGLAGGRSGANVLTF,TGTGCCAGCAGCCCGGGGCTAGCAGGGGGGCGCTCTGGGGCCAACGTCCTGACTTTC
TRBJ2-2,TRBV6-5,14,NA,NA,CASRLESNTGELFF,TGTGCCAGCAGACTGGAGTCGAACACCGGGGAGCTGTTTTTT
TRBJ1-2,TRBV5-1,15,NA,NA,CASSSSWGGGYGYTF,TGCGCCAGCAGCTCCTCCTGGGGGGGCGGCTATGGCTACACCTTC
TRBJ2-1,TRBV3-1/TRBV3-2,14,NA,TRBD2,CASSQDGTSNEQFF,TGTGCCAGCAGCCAAGACGGGACTAGCAATGAGCAGTTCTTC
TRBJ2-2,TRBV6-5,14,many,NA,CASRTLVNTGELFF,TGTGCCAGTAGGACTCTTGTGAACACCGGGGAGCTGTTTTTT
TRBJ1-2,TRBV30,14,NA,NA,CAWTTDSTVSGYTF,TGTGCCTGGACTACGGACAGTACCGTGAGTGGCTACACCTTC
TRBJ2-4,TRBV5-6,12,NA,NA,CASSLGRYIQYF,TGTGCCAGCAGCCTCGGTAGATACATTCAGTACTTC
TRBJ2-2,TRBV30,15,NA,TRBD2,CAWTTSGRRTGELFF,TGTGCCTGGACCACTAGCGGGAGAAGGACCGGGGAGCTGTTTTTT
TRBJ2-1,TRBV5-1,15,once,TRBD1,CASSLRADRDGKQFF,TGCGCCAGCAGCTTGCGTGCGGACAGGGACGGAAAGCAGTTCTTC